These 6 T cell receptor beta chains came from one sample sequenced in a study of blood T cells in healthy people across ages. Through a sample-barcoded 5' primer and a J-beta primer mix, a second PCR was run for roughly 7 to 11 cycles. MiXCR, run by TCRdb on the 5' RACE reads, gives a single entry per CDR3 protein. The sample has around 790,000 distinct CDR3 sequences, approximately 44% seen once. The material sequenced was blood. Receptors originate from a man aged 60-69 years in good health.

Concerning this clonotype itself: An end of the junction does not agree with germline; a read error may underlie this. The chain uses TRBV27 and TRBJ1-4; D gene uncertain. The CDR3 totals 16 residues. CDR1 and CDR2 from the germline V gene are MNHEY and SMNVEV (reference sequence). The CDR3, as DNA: TGTGCCAGCAGTTTAACCCGCCGCGCAACTAATGAAGAACTGTTTTTT. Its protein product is CASSLTRRATNEELFF.

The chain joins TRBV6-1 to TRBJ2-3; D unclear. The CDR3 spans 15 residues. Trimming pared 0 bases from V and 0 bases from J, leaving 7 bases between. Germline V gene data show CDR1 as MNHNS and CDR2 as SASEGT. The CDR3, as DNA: TGTGCCAGCAGTGAAGCCCGCGGCAGCACAGATACGCAGTATTTT. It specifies CASSEARGSTDTQYF.

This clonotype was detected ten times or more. CDR3: CASSPPGTGALYEQYF. The CDR3, as DNA: TGTGCCAGCTCACCACCAGGGACAGGGGCCCTCTACGAGCAGTACTTC. J is TRBJ2-7 and V is TRBV18, with TRBD1 matching over 10 bases. The junction had 5 bases not matched to a gene; V was cut back by 0 bases and J by 3 bases. Germline V gene data show CDR1 as KGHSH and CDR2 as LQKENI. This CDR3 is built from 16 residues.

CDR3 sequence (DNA): TGTGCCAGCAGTGACCCCGGGGTCCCCTCTGGGGCCAACGTCCTGACTTTC. It is translated as CASSDPGVPSGANVLTF. The J gene is TRBJ2-6, the V gene TRBV2; tentative D call: TRBD2 (5 bases). V was trimmed by 3 bases and J by 0 bases, leaving 12 bases between them. CDR1 is SNHLY and CDR2 is FYNNEI in the germline V gene. CDR3 size: 17 residues.

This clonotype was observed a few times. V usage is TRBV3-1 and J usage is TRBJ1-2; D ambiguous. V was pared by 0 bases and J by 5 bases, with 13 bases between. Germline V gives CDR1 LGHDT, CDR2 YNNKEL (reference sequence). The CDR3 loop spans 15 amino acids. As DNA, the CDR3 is TGTGCCAGCAGCCAAGAAGGGTCAAGGGAGTATGGCTACACCTTC. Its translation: CASSQEGSREYGYTF.

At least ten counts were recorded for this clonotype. In DNA form, the CDR3 reads TGCAGCGTTGTTTTCACGGGCGGGGAGGGACGCCGAACTAATGAAAAACTGTTTTTT. It encodes CSVVFTGGEGRRTNEKLFF. V gene TRBV29-1 combines with J gene TRBJ1-4; possibly TRBD1 for D (5 bases). Deletions cut 4 bases from V and 1 base from J, with 25 bases between. The CDR3 is 19 amino acids. CDR1 is SQVTM and CDR2 is ANQGSEA in the germline V gene.